This TCR beta chain emerged from a study of T cell responses to AZD1222 COVID-19 vaccine. The data were produced by immunoSEQ multiplex PCR, yet TCRdb's version contains in-frame clones alone and is incomplete. This repertoire shows some 80,000 clones, roughly 90% found once; its top ten account for over 4.5%. With 6 bases removed from V and 8 bases from J, the gap between germline ends came to 8 bases. The CDR3 has 12 amino acids. Sequenced here: peripheral blood, sampled on day 0 of AZD1222 vaccination. The genes are TRBV12-3 or TRBV12-4 and TRBJ1-6; D remains ambiguous. This TCR was recovered from an adult in good health. CDR3 region: CASSPPYSPLHF. CDR3 coding DNA: TGTGCCAGCAGCCCTCCATATTCACCCCTCCACTTT.